This entry lists 22 T cell receptor beta chains sequenced from one sample in a study of cytomegalovirus exposure and HLA in healthy donors. A multiplex PCR was run with 60 Vbeta primers and 13 Jbeta primers. TCRdb's table, derived via immunoSEQ multiplex PCR, lists solely in-frame clones and lacks some. The data show approximately 220,000 clones, roughly 80% seen once. Sequencing used PBMCs. The receptors were gathered from a girl aged 2 to 9 in good health and CMV-seronegative.

The gene calls are TRBV6-1 and TRBJ2-5; D is possibly TRBD1 (5 bases). Germline CDR1 is MNHNS and CDR2 is SASEGT. With 5 bases removed from V and 5 bases from J, the gap between germline ends came to 15 bases. The CDR3 totals 14 residues. CDR3 amino acids: CASSSSRVIETQYF. The CDR3 DNA reads TGTGCCAGCAGTTCCTCCAGGGTCATCGAGACCCAGTACTTC.

The genes are TRBV7-8 and TRBJ2-2; 8 bases fit TRBD2. V gave up 5 bases and J gave up 4 bases; unmatched junction bases: 9. The CDR3 length is 16 residues. CDR1 is SGHVS and CDR2 is FQNEAQ in the germline V gene. The CDR3 DNA reads TGTGCCAGCAGCCCCCGCTCGGGGGGGTTCACCGGGGAGCTGTTTTTT. It yields the protein CASSPRSGGFTGELFF.

The chain carries TRBV2 and TRBJ2-5; D perhaps matches TRBD2 (5 bases). This CDR3 comprises 14 residues. Germline-derived CDR1 and CDR2 are SNHLY and FYNNEI. Trimming left V 6 bases short and J 0 bases short, with 11 bases between. The CDR3 coding sequence is TGTGCCAGCAGGGGAGACTCGAACCAAGAGACCCAGTACTTC. As protein: CASRGDSNQETQYF.

This clone has more than one count but fewer than ten. The V gene is TRBV6-1, the J gene TRBJ1-2, with D unclear. This CDR3 has 10 amino acids. CDR1 and CDR2 (germline): MNHNS, SASEGT. V lost 4 bases, J lost 8 bases, and 5 bases lay in between. The CDR3 region is CASSAGGYTF. The CDR3 region has the DNA TGTGCCAGCAGTGCGGGAGGCTACACCTTC.

The CDR3 sequence is CASSPGTYEQYF. Here the CDR3 DNA reads TGTGCCAGTAGTCCAGGGACCTACGAGCAGTACTTC. This sequence joins TRBV19 and TRBJ2-7; D perhaps matches TRBD1 (5 bases). The germline V and J ends were trimmed by 5 bases and 2 bases, with 7 bases remaining between them. The CDR3 is 12 amino acids. Germline CDR1 LNHDA, CDR2 SQIVND (reference sequence).

V usage is TRBV6-1 and J usage is TRBJ1-5; TRBD1 aligns across 7 bases. V lost 1 base to trimming and J lost 7 bases; unmatched junction nucleotides: 7. CDR3 length: 15 amino acids. Germline V gene data show CDR1 as MNHNS and CDR2 as SASEGT. CDR3 nucleotide sequence: TGTGCCAGCAGTGAAGAACAGGGGTGGCGGCAGCCCCAGCATTTT. Its protein is CASSEEQGWRQPQHF.

V gene TRBV9 combines with J gene TRBJ2-1; no definite D call. The CDR3 contains 16 residues. Germline loops: CDR1 SGDLS, CDR2 YYNGEE. V was pared by 4 bases and J by 0 bases, with 14 bases between. The CDR3 spells CASSPRVVASYNEQFF. The CDR3 bases are TGTGCCAGCAGCCCCAGAGTGGTAGCCTCCTACAATGAGCAGTTCTTC.

CDR3 nucleotide sequence: TGTGCCAGCAGTTTTACAGGGCACAATGAGCAGTTCTTC. Translating gives CASSFTGHNEQFF. This chain connects TRBV27 to TRBJ2-1; D possibly corresponds to TRBD1 (6 bases). CDR1 and CDR2 (germline): MNHEY, SMNVEV (reference sequence). Between the trimmed V and J ends, which lost 3 bases and 5 bases, there was a span of 8 bases. The CDR3 totals 13 residues.

The gene calls are TRBV5-4 and TRBJ1-2; 8 bases fit TRBD1. J was trimmed by 2 bases and V by 4 bases; bases with no gene match: 7. Germline values: CDR1 SGHNT, CDR2 YYREEE (reference sequence). This CDR3 has 15 amino acids. The CDR3: CASSPRTGPNYGYTF. The CDR3 bases are TGTGCCAGCAGCCCTCGGACAGGGCCCAACTATGGCTACACCTTC.

The chain couples TRBV2 to TRBJ2-1, with D tentatively TRBD2 (6 bases). Looked up from germline, CDR1 is SNHLY and CDR2 is FYNNEI. The V and J ends lost 4 bases and 4 bases respectively, with 14 bases between them. The CDR3 has 15 amino acids. CDR3 sequence: CASSATGSAYNEQFF. The CDR3 region has the DNA TGTGCCAGCAGTGCGACCGGGAGTGCTTACAATGAGCAGTTCTTC. Looking up the rest from reference TRBV2 and TRBJ2-1 gives the full variable domain: EPEVTQTPSHQVTQMGQEVILRCVPISNHLYFYWYRQILGQKVEFLVSFYNNEISEKSEIFDDQFSVERPDGSNFTLKIRSTKLEDSAMYFCASSATGSAYNEQFFGPGTRLTVL.

The sample holds one count of this clone. The chain employs TRBV5-1 and TRBJ2-2; 7 bases align to TRBD1. CDR3 length: 15 amino acids. Trimming at V came to 1 base and at J to 7 bases, leaving 7 bases not matched to a gene. Germline values: CDR1 SGHRS, CDR2 YFSETQ. The CDR3 nucleotides read TGCGCCAGCAGCTTGTCTCAGGGGGTCGTCGGGGAGCTGTTTTTT. Translated: CASSLSQGVVGELFF.

The chain employs TRBV2 and TRBJ1-1; no firm D call. The length of the CDR3 is 10 residues. Germline CDR1 SNHLY, CDR2 FYNNEI. Trimming stripped 7 bases from V and 6 bases from J, with 6 bases between. The CDR3 nucleotides are TGTGCCAGCACCTTATCTGAAGCTTTCTTT. Translated: CASTLSEAFF.

This chain uses TRBV2 with TRBJ1-2, with TRBD1 matching 7 bases. Per the germline V gene, CDR1 is SNHLY and CDR2 is FYNNEI. The trim removed 3 bases at V and 5 bases at J, leaving 12 bases unmatched. The CDR3 is 16 amino acids. The CDR3 DNA sequence: TGTGCCAGCAGTGACCGAGGTTGGACAGGTGGATATGGCTACACCTTC. Protein sequence: CASSDRGWTGGYGYTF.

The chain employs TRBV6-1 and TRBJ1-1, with 9 bases fitting TRBD1. Germline V lookup: CDR1 MNHNS, CDR2 SASEGT. V shed 4 bases, J shed 1 base, and the junction held 4 bases outside the gene matches. The CDR3 extends over 15 amino acids. The chain's CDR3 is CASSVLQGANTEAFF. In DNA, the CDR3 is TGTGCCAGCAGTGTATTACAGGGGGCGAACACTGAAGCTTTCTTT.

Notes on this clone: This same CDR3 is encoded by further DNA sequences in the sample. The chain recombines TRBV5-1 with TRBJ2-3; the D is unclear. Germline V lookup: CDR1 SGHRS, CDR2 YFSETQ. This CDR3 is 14 amino acids long. V was cut by 0 bases and J by 0 bases, with 5 bases left in between. CDR3 amino acids: CASSLGASTDTQYF. The CDR3 nucleotides read TGCGCCAGCAGCTTGGGGGCCAGCACAGATACGCAGTATTTT. Full variable domain (rest looked up from reference TRBV5-1 and TRBJ2-3): KAGVTQTPRYLIKTRGQQVTLSCSPISGHRSVSWYQQTPGQGLQFLFEYFSETQRNKGNFPGRFSGRQFSNSRSEMNVSTLELGDSALYLCASSLGASTDTQYFGPGTRLTVL.

V and J are TRBV29-1 and TRBJ1-1; no clear D. CDR1 SQVTM and CDR2 ANQGSEA come from the germline V gene. The CDR3 extends over 10 amino acids. V gave up 4 bases and J gave up 11 bases, with 11 bases separating them. In DNA form, the CDR3 reads TGCAGCGTTGGAAGAGACTTCGCTTTCTTT. Amino acids: CSVGRDFAFF.

With regard to this clone: The final CDR3 position lacks the conserved phenylalanine or tryptophan, pointing to a likely read error. This chain joins TRBV5-1 and TRBJ1-1, with TRBD1 as a possible D gene (5 bases). The CDR3 contains 14 residues. Per the germline V gene, CDR1 is SGHRS and CDR2 is YFSETQ. V lost 1 base and J lost 4, with 11 bases in between. The CDR3 sequence is CASSLRQGSTEAFL. The CDR3 DNA is TGCGCCAGCAGCTTGCGGCAGGGAAGCACTGAAGCTTTCCTT.

The chain recombines TRBV19 with TRBJ1-6, with TRBD1 identical over 9 bases. In germline, CDR1 is LNHDA, CDR2 SQIVND (reference sequence). After removal of 5 bases from V and 9 bases from J, the junction contained 8 bases not matched to a gene. The CDR3 spans 15 residues. This chain's CDR3 is CASSLLTGGGSPLHF. CDR3 in DNA: TGTGCCAGTAGTCTCCTGACAGGGGGGGGTTCACCCCTCCACTTT.

The J gene is TRBJ1-1, the V gene TRBV19, with D possibly matching TRBD1 (5 bases). CDR1 is LNHDA, CDR2 SQIVND, per germline (reference sequence). The CDR3 consists of 16 residues. With 6 bases removed from V and 1 base from J, the gap between germline ends came to 18 bases. In DNA, the CDR3 is TGTGCCAGTAGACCGCCTTCAGGGAAACGGAACACTGAAGCTTTCTTT. It encodes CASRPPSGKRNTEAFF.

J is TRBJ1-5 and V is TRBV19, with D possibly being TRBD1 (5 bases). Germline lookup yields CDR1 LNHDA and CDR2 SQIVND (reference sequence). The CDR3 contains 13 residues. The V end lost 6 bases, the J end lost 3 bases, and 9 bases lay between the germline ends. In nucleotides, the CDR3 is TGTGCCAGTAGACCGACAGACAATCAGCCCCAGCATTTT. Encoded protein: CASRPTDNQPQHF.

This chain uses TRBV27 with TRBJ2-7; TRBD2 matches 8 bases. V lost 9 bases, J lost 4 bases, and 8 bases stayed unmatched. There are 13 residues in the CDR3. Looked up from germline, CDR1 is MNHEY and CDR2 is SMNVEV (reference sequence). CDR3 nucleotides: TGTGCCAGTGGTCTAGCGGGTACGTACGAGCAGTACTTC. It is translated as CASGLAGTYEQYF.

The rearrangement uses TRBV9 and TRBJ2-7; the match to TRBD2 covers 8 bases. The junction had 6 bases not matched to a gene; V was cut back by 0 bases and J by 4 bases. This CDR3 region has 15 residues. Germline assignment: CDR1 SGDLS and CDR2 YYNGEE. In nucleotides, the CDR3 is TGTGCCAGCAGCGTAGACAGCGGGAGTACGTACGAGCAGTACTTC. Translation gives CASSVDSGSTYEQYF.